This is a list of T cell receptor beta chains from one sample in a study of T cell repertoires in cytomegalovirus infection. These TCRs' antigens remain unknown. TCRdb redid the calling of the reads with MiXCR, one entry per CDR3 protein. This sample carries about 830,000 distinct CDR3 sequences, less than 35% of them seen once, and the ten largest clones take around 12%. This specimen was cultured CD8+ T cells from PBMCs, taken from culture after CMV antigen stimulation. These TCRs come from a human donor in good health (CMV status not recorded). Some clones in this sample may be carry-over from other donors' samples. Both conserved end residues are part of each CDR3. A D gene is named only where the DNA matches it firmly. Some rows have no size entry. The others give once, few or many, or a class for an expanded clone.

clone_size	d_call	j_call	v_call	cdr3_aa	cdr3_nt
few	.	TRBJ1-5	TRBV2	CASSGRSNQPQHF	TGTGCCAGCAGTGGACGGAGCAATCAGCCCCAGCATTTT
few	TRBD1	TRBJ1-6	TRBV4-1	CASSQTTGGVSSYNSPLHF	TGTGCCAGCAGCCAGACGACAGGGGGAGTAAGCTCCTATAATTCACCCCTCCACTTT
.	TRBD2	TRBJ2-2	TRBV28	CASSLLAGVMGTGELFF	TGTGCCAGCAGTTTATTGGCGGGGGTCATGGGGACCGGGGAGCTGTTTTTT
.	TRBD1	TRBJ1-2	TRBV20-1	CSARGTGGFGYTF	TGCAGTGCTAGGGGGACAGGGGGTTTTGGCTACACCTTC
.	TRBD2	TRBJ2-5	TRBV4-1	CASSQLAGAPQETQYF	TGCGCCAGCAGCCAATTAGCGGGAGCGCCCCAAGAGACCCAGTACTTC
.	TRBD1	TRBJ2-5	TRBV10-3	CAISAGQGSETQYF	TGTGCCATCAGTGCCGGACAGGGCAGCGAGACCCAGTACTTC
.	.	TRBJ2-5	TRBV13	CASSSHMEETQYF	TGTGCCAGCAGCTCCCACATGGAAGAGACCCAGTACTTC
.	.	TRBJ1-2	TRBV7-9	CANSTASVASGYTF	TGTGCCAACAGCACCGCCTCGGTCGCGTCTGGCTACACCTTC
.	TRBD2	TRBJ2-1	TRBV19	CASSIGTSIDEQFF	TGTGCCAGTAGTATAGGGACTAGCATCGATGAGCAGTTCTTC
few	.	TRBJ1-1	TRBV6-6	CASTPEANTEAFF	TGTGCCAGCACCCCGGAGGCGAACACTGAAGCTTTCTTT
.	TRBD2	TRBJ2-5	TRBV29-1	CSVGWVAGGQETQYF	TGCAGCGTTGGATGGGTAGCGGGGGGACAAGAGACCCAGTACTTC